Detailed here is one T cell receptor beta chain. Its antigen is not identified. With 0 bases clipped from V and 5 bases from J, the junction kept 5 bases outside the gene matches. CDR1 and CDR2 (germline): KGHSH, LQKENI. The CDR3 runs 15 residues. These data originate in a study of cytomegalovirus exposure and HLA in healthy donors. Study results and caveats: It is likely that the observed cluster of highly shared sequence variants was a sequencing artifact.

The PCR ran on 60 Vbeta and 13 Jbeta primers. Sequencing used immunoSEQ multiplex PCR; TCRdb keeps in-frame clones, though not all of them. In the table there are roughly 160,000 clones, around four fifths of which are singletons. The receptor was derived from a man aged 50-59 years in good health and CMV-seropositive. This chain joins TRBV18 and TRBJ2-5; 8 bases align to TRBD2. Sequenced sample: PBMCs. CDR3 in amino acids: CASSPPAGGGETQYF. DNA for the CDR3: TGTGCCAGCTCACCACCGGCGGGGGGCGGGGAGACCCAGTACTTC.